The rows below give T cell receptor beta chains drawn from one sample of a study of T cells after yellow fever vaccination. TCRdb passed the 5' RACE reads through MiXCR, listing each CDR3 protein once. The table records 120,000 to 150,000 distinct CDR3 sequences, 7% to 9% of them present only once. The sequenced sample was CD4+ T cells sorted from PBMCs, obtained 5 days after the yellow fever booster vaccination. Every receptor here comes from a man aged 30 to 39 who received the YFV17D yellow fever vaccine. Both conserved end residues are part of each CDR3. The D gene is left open where the match is weak. For some rows the clone size is stated as once, few or many, or as a class when expanded; others skip it.

>TRBV18|TRBD2|TRBJ2-1|many
CASSEAGGRNEQFF
TGTGCCAGCTCAGAAGCGGGAGGGAGGAATGAGCAGTTCTTC
>TRBV20-1|-|TRBJ2-4|many
CSASRTARRDIQYF
TGCAGTGCTAGTCGGACGGCTCGGCGAGACATTCAGTACTTC
>TRBV3-1|-|TRBJ2-3|many
CASSPSWTASTDTQYF
TGTGCCAGCAGCCCCTCCTGGACAGCAAGCACAGATACGCAGTATTTT
>TRBV7-9|TRBD2|TRBJ2-3|many
CASSRGLITPTDTQYF
TGTGCCAGCAGCAGGGGACTAATCACCCCCACAGATACGCAGTATTTT
>TRBV6-2/TRBV6-3|-|TRBJ2-1|many
CASSYNPGERPNEQFF
TGTGCCAGCAGTTACAACCCGGGAGAAAGGCCAAATGAGCAGTTCTTC
>TRBV5-1|-|TRBJ2-7|many
CASSLPNYSYEQYF
TGCGCCAGCAGCTTGCCCAACTACTCCTACGAGCAGTACTTC
>TRBV7-2|TRBD2|TRBJ2-3|many
CASSFGLAGGNTQYF
TGTGCCAGCAGCTTCGGACTAGCGGGAGGGAATACGCAGTATTTT
>TRBV7-2|TRBD2|TRBJ2-5|many
CDSSLQAGVRETQYF
TGTGACAGCAGCTTACAAGCGGGAGTTCGGGAGACCCAGTACTTC
>TRBV18|TRBD1|TRBJ2-7|many
CASSESDRGHEQYF
TGTGCCAGCTCAGAGAGCGACAGGGGCCACGAGCAGTACTTC
>TRBV20-1|-|TRBJ2-3|-
CRAPASGLEKGRVDTQYF
TGCAGGGCCCCTGCTTCGGGCTTAGAAAAGGGGCGGGTAGATACGCAGTATTTT
>TRBV24-1|TRBD2|TRBJ2-5|many
CATSDPLREGRETQYF
TGTGCCACCAGTGATCCCCTGCGGGAGGGCAGAGAGACCCAGTACTTC
>TRBV6-2/TRBV6-3|-|TRBJ2-1|-
CASSYGASPSYNEQFF
TGTGCCAGCAGTTACGGTGCCTCACCCTCCTACAATGAGCAGTTCTTC
>TRBV29-1|-|TRBJ2-1|many
CSADPGGYNEQFF
TGCAGCGCCGATCCAGGCGGGTACAATGAGCAGTTCTTC
>TRBV7-2|TRBD2|TRBJ2-1|-
CASSLALGSGKQFF
TGTGCCAGCAGCTTAGCGCTGGGTAGCGGGAAGCAGTTCTTC
>TRBV28|-|TRBJ2-3|few
CASSLGEGARTDTQYF
TGTGCCAGCAGCCTTGGGGAGGGGGCGAGGACAGATACGCAGTATTTT
>TRBV7-2|TRBD1|TRBJ2-1|many
CASSLFARGTGFSEQFF
TGTGCCAGCAGCTTATTCGCTCGCGGGACAGGGTTCAGTGAGCAGTTCTTC
>TRBV27|-|TRBJ2-7|many
CAGALRRGYEQYF
TGTGCCGGGGCCCTTAGGAGGGGCTACGAGCAGTACTTC
>TRBV5-1|-|TRBJ2-7|few
CASSLGAEPISYEQYF
TGCGCCAGCAGCTTGGGGGCGGAACCGATTTCCTACGAGCAGTACTTC
>TRBV20-1|-|TRBJ2-3|few
CSARDGGRPGVDTQYF
TGCAGTGCTAGAGATGGGGGGCGGCCGGGAGTAGATACGCAGTATTTT
>TRBV7-6|-|TRBJ2-7|many
CASSFYQGTGEQYF
TGTGCCAGCAGCTTCTACCAGGGGACCGGCGAGCAGTACTTC
>TRBV20-1|TRBD2|TRBJ2-3|many
CSARARSSGLRTDTQYF
TGCAGTGCTAGAGCGCGGTCTAGCGGGTTGCGCACAGATACGCAGTATTTT
>TRBV5-1|-|TRBJ2-2|many
CASSLTSRYTGELFF
TGCGCCAGCAGCTTGACTAGCCGTTACACCGGGGAGCTGTTTTTT
>TRBV10-3|TRBD2|TRBJ2-7|many
CAIRATSGSYEQYF
TGTGCCATCAGAGCTACTAGCGGGAGTTACGAGCAGTACTTC
>TRBV28|-|TRBJ2-2|many
CASSPGGAFNTGELFF
TGTGCCAGCAGTCCCGGTGGCGCCTTTAACACCGGGGAGCTGTTTTTT
>TRBV5-1|-|TRBJ2-7|many
CASRPDSNPYEQYF
TGCGCCAGCAGGCCAGACAGTAATCCCTACGAGCAGTACTTC
>TRBV10-3|-|TRBJ2-1|many
CAIRFLSGIHNEQFF
TGTGCCATCCGGTTTTTGTCGGGGATCCACAATGAGCAGTTCTTC
>TRBV20-1|-|TRBJ2-2|many
CSARKTRGTNTGELFF
TGCAGTGCTAGAAAGACCCGGGGGACAAACACCGGGGAGCTGTTTTTT
>TRBV9|-|TRBJ2-2|many
CASSVVQSGELFF
TGTGCCAGCAGCGTAGTACAGTCCGGGGAGCTGTTTTTT
>TRBV27|-|TRBJ1-5|many
CASSPSTGQPQHF
TGTGCCAGCAGTCCCTCGACCGGTCAGCCCCAGCATTTT
>TRBV29-1|-|TRBJ2-7|few
CSAGISYEQYF
TGCAGCGCCGGGATATCCTACGAGCAGTACTTC